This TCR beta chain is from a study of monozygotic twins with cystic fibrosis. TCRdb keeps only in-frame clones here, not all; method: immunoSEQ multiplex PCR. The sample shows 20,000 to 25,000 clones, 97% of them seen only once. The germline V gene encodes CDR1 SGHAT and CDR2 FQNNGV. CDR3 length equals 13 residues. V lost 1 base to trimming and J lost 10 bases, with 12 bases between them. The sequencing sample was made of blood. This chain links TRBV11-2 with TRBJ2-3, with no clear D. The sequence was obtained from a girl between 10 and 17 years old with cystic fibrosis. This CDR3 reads CASSLAYLVAQYF. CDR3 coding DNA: TGTGCCAGCAGCTTAGCCTACCTAGTAGCGCAGTATTTT.